This T cell receptor beta chain was sequenced in a study of T cell responses to AZD1222 COVID-19 vaccine. The length of the CDR3 is 15 residues. Looked up from germline, CDR1 is LNHDA and CDR2 is SQIVND (reference sequence). The V gene lost 6 bases and the J gene lost 0 bases, with 14 bases spanning the gap. Worth noting for this clone: What it binds is unknown.

Sequenced by immunoSEQ multiplex PCR; TCRdb stores in-frame clones only, minus some. The sample includes approximately 85,000 clones, roughly nine tenths seen only once; the top ten take about 7%. General study results and limits: Donor demographics were predominantly white British with a female majority; clonal diversity may be underestimated.

The specimen was peripheral blood, collected on day 0 of AZD1222 vaccination. This sequence was found in an adult in good health. The V call is TRBV19, the J call TRBJ2-5; D may correspond to TRBD1 or TRBD2 (5 bases each). The CDR3 spells CASRSRGGNQETQYF. The CDR3 region has the DNA TGTGCCAGTAGATCGAGGGGTGGTAACCAAGAGACCCAGTACTTC.